This T cell receptor (beta chain) was observed in a study of blood T cell repertoires in COVID-19. At the level of the study: The United States, Italy and Spain supplied acute and convalescent COVID-19 samples. The analysed material was cDNA or gDNA that came from T cells, B-cell-depleted T cells, or PBMCs.

Germline-derived CDR1 and CDR2 are SGHRS and YFSETQ. With V trimmed by 0 bases and J by 6 bases, 9 bases remained unmatched. The CDR3 loop spans 16 amino acids. Followed over time, Seattle patients had been enrolled while infection was active. Under the authors' procedure: Researchers report that nucleated cell counts were estimated from reference gene primer amplification. Profiled with immunoSEQ multiplex PCR; TCRdb holds only in-frame clones, not every one. That table is the source of V, J and clone size, and D and trimming were worked out from the DNA. Here the sample spans 540,000 or so clones, 70% to 90% being singletons.

This TCR came from a woman between 45 and 60 years old with COVID-19, enrolled during active disease. The J gene is TRBJ2-1, the V gene TRBV5-1; 7 bases line up with TRBD1. Sequencing was done on a sample of peripheral blood. CDR3 in DNA: TGCGCCAGCAGCTTGGTCCCCGGGACAGAGTTCAATGAGCAGTTCTTC. Translation gives CASSLVPGTEFNEQFF.